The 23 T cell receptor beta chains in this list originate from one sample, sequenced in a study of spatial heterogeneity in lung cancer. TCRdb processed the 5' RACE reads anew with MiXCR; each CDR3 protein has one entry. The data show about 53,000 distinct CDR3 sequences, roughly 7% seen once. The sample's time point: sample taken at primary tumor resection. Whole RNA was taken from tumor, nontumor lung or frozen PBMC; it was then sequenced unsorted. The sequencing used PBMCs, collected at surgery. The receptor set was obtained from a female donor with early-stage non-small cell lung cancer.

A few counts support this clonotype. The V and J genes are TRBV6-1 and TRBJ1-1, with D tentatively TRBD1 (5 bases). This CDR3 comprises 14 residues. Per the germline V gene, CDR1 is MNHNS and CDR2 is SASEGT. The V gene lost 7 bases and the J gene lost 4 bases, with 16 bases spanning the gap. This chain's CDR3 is CASTPGRRGTEAFF. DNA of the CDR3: TGTGCCAGCACCCCAGGGCGAAGGGGCACTGAAGCTTTCTTT.

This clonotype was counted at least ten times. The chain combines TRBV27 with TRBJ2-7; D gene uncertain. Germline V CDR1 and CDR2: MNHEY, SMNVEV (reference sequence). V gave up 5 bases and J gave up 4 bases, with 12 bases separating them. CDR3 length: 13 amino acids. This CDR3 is CASSPSAFYEQYF. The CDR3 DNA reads TGTGCCAGCAGTCCATCCGCCTTTTACGAGCAGTACTTC.

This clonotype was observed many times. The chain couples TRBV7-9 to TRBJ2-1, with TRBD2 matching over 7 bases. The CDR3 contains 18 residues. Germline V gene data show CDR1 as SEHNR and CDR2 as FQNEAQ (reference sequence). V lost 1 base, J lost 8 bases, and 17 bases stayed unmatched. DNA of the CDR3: TGTGCCAGCAGCTTAGGGGACTACCAGCGCCCGCCTTCGGATGAGCAGTTCTTC. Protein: CASSLGDYQRPPSDEQFF.

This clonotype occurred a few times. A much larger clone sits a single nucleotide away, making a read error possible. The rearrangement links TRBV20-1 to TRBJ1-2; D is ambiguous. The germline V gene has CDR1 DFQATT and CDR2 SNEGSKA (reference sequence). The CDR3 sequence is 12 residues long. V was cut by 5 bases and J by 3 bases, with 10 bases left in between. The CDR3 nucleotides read TGCAGTGCTCCCGACACCGACTATGGCTACACCTTC. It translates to CSAPDTDYGYTF.

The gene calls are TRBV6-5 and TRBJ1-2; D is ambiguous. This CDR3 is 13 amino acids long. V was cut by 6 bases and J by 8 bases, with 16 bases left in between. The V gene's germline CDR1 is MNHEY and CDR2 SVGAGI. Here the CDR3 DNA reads TGTGCCAGCAGCTACACCCGGAGGCGAGGCTACACCTTC. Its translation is CASSYTRRRGYTF.

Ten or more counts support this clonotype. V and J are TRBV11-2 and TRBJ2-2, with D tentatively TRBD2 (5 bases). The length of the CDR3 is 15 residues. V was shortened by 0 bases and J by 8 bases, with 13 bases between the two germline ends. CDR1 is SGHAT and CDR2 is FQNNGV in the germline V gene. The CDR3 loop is CASSLERVTSGELFF. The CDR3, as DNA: TGTGCCAGCAGCTTAGAGAGGGTCACGTCGGGGGAGCTGTTTTTT.

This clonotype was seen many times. The CDR3 reads CSVLPGTSNFDEQFF. DNA for the CDR3: TGCAGCGTGCTCCCCGGGACTAGCAATTTCGATGAGCAGTTCTTC. J is TRBJ2-1 and V is TRBV29-1; TRBD2 matches 9 bases. Germline assignment: CDR1 SQVTM and CDR2 ANQGSEA. V dropped 6 bases and J dropped 8; count of bases not matched to a gene: 14. This CDR3 is built from 15 residues.

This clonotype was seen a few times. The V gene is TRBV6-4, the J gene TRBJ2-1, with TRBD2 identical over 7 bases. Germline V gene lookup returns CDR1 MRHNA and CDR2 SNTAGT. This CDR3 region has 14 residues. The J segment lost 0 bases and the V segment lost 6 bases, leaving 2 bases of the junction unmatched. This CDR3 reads CASSRTSSYNEQFF. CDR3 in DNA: TGTGCCAGCAGCAGGACTAGCTCCTACAATGAGCAGTTCTTC.

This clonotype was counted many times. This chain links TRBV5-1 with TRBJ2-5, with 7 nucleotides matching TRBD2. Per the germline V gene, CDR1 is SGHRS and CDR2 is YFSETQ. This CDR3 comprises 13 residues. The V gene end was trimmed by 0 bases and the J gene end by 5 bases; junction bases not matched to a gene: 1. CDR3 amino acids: CASSLVLAETQYF. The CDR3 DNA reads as TGCGCCAGCAGCTTGGTACTAGCGGAGACCCAGTACTTC.

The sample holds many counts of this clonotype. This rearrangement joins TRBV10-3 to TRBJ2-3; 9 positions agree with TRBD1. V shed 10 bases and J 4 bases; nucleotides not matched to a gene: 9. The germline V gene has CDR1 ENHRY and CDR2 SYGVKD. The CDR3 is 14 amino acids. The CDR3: CATWDRVVSDTQYF. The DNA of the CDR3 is TGTGCCACCTGGGACAGGGTGGTCTCAGATACGCAGTATTTT.

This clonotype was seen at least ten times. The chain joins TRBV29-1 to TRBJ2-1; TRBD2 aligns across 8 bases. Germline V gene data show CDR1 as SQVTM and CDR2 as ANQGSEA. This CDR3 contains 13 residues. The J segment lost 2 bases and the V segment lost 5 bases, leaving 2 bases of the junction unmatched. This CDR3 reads CSVSGGTYNEQFF. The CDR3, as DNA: TGCAGCGTTAGCGGGGGTACCTACAATGAGCAGTTCTTC.

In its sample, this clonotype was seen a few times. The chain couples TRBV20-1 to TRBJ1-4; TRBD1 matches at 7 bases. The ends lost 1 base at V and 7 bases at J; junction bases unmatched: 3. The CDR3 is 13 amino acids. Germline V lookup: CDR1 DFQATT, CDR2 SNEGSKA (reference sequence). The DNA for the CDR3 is TGCAGTGCTAGAGGACAGGGAAGTGAAAAACTGTTTTTT. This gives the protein CSARGQGSEKLFF.

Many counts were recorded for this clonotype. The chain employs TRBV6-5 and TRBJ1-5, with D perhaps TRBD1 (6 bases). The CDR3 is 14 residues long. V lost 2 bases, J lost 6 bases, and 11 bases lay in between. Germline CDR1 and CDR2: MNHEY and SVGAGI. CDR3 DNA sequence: TGTGCCAGCAGTTACGGGCAGGGGAGTCAGCCCCAGCATTTT. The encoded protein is CASSYGQGSQPQHF.

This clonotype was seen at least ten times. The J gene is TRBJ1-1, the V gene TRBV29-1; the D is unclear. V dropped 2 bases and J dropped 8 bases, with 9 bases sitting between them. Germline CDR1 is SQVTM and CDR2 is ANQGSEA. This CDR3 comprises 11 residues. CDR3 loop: CSVELGPEAFF. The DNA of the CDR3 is TGCAGCGTTGAATTAGGGCCAGAAGCTTTCTTT.

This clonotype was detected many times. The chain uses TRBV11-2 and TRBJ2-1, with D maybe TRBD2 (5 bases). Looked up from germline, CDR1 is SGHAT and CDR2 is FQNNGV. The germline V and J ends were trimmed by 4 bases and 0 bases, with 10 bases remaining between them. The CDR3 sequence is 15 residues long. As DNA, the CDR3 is TGTGCCAGCAGCTCTACTAGGAGCTCCTACAATGAGCAGTTCTTC. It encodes CASSSTRSSYNEQFF.

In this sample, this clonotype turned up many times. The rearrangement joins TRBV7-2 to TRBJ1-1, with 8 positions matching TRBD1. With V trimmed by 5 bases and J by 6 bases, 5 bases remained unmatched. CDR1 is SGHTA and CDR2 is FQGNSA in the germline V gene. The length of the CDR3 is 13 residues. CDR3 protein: CASSALQGAEAFF. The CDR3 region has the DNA TGTGCCAGCAGCGCCCTACAGGGGGCTGAAGCTTTCTTT.

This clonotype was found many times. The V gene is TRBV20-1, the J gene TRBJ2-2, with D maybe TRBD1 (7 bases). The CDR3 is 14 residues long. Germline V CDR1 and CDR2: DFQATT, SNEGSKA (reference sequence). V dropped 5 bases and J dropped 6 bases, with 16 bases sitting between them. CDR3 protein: CSAVLTGRSGELFF. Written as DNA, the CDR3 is TGCAGTGCTGTCCTGACAGGGAGGTCCGGGGAGCTGTTTTTT.

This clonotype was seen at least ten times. This chain's CDR3 is CASSRSGEVDTQYF. DNA of the CDR3: TGTGCCAGTAGTAGGAGCGGGGAGGTAGATACGCAGTATTTT. The rearrangement uses TRBV19 and TRBJ2-3; TRBD2 agrees at 7 bases. The V gene end was trimmed by 4 bases and the J gene end by 5 bases; junction bases not matched to a gene: 6. Germline V gives CDR1 LNHDA, CDR2 SQIVND (reference sequence). The CDR3 length is 14 residues.

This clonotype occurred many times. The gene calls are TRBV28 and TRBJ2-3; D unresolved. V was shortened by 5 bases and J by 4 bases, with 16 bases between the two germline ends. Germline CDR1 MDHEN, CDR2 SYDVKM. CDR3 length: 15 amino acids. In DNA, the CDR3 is TGTGCCAGCAGTCCCAACTGGTCCAAGGCAGATACGCAGTATTTT. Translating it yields CASSPNWSKADTQYF.

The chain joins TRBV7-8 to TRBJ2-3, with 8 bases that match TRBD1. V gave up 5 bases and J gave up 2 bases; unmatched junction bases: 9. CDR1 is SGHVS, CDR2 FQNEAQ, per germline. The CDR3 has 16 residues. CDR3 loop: CASSQPGTGLTDTQYF. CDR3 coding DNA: TGTGCCAGCAGCCAACCCGGGACAGGCCTCACAGATACGCAGTATTTT.

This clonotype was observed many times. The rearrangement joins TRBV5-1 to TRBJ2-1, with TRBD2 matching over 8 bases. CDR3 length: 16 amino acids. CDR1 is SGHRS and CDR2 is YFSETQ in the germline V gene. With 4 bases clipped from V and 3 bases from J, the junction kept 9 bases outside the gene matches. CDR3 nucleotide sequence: TGCGCCAGCAGCCCGCCTCCAGCGGGGGACTACAATGAGCAGTTCTTC. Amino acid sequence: CASSPPPAGDYNEQFF.

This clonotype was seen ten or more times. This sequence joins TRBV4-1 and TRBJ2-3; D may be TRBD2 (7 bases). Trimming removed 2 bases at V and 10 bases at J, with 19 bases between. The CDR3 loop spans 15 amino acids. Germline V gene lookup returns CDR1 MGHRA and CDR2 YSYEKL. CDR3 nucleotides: TGCGCCAGCAGCCAAATAGGAGGGGGGGGCGTCGCGCAGTATTTT. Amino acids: CASSQIGGGGVAQYF.

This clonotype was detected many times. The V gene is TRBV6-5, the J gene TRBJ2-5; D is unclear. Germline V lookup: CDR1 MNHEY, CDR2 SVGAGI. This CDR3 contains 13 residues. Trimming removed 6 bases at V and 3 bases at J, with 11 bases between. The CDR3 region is CASSFRLEETQYF. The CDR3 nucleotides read TGTGCCAGCAGCTTCCGACTGGAAGAGACCCAGTACTTC.